Listed below are T cell receptor beta chains from one sample, sequenced in a study of technical replicates of blood from several donors. Profiling relied on immunoSEQ multiplex PCR, and the TCRdb table lists in-frame clones only, not all of them. The data contain roughly 76,000 clones, approximately 94% of them singletons. The sequenced material came from T cells isolated from PBMCs. These receptors came from a human donor in good health. Both conserved end residues are part of each CDR3. A D gene is named only where the DNA matches it firmly. Only part of the rows carry a size: once, few, many, or a class if the clone is expanded.

abundance | j_gene | d_gene | v_gene | CDR3aa | CDR3nt
NA | TRBJ2-7 | NA | TRBV19 | CASSISVAATSNEQYF | TGTGCCAGTAGTATCAGCGTAGCGGCAACGAGCAACGAGCAGTACTTC
once | TRBJ1-5 | TRBD1 | TRBV6-1 | CASSRTGSKNQPQHF | TGTGCCAGCAGTAGGACAGGGTCTAAGAATCAGCCCCAGCATTTT
NA | TRBJ2-1 | TRBD1 | TRBV6-6 | CASSPRTGGYNEQFF | TGTGCCAGCAGCCCGCGGACAGGGGGTTACAATGAGCAGTTCTTC
NA | TRBJ2-5 | NA | TRBV28 | CASSLSGYRETQYF | TGTGCCAGCAGTTTATCAGGGTATCGAGAGACCCAGTACTTC
NA | TRBJ1-2 | NA | TRBV6-1 | CASITQGISYGYTF | TGTGCCAGCATTACCCAGGGGATTAGCTATGGCTACACCTTC
NA | TRBJ2-1 | NA | TRBV5-1 | CASSSYNEQFF | TGCGCCAGCAGCTCGTACAATGAGCAGTTCTTC
NA | TRBJ2-2 | TRBD2 | TRBV9 | CASRATSGNTGELFF | TGTGCCAGCAGAGCGACTAGCGGGAACACCGGGGAGCTGTTTTTT
once | TRBJ2-3 | TRBD1 | TRBV10-3 | CAISEDRGLADTQYF | TGTGCCATCAGTGAGGACAGGGGTTTGGCAGATACGCAGTATTTT
NA | TRBJ2-1 | TRBD2 | TRBV5-1 | CASSTGLAGVGNEQFF | TGCGCCAGCAGCACGGGACTAGCGGGAGTTGGGAATGAGCAGTTCTTC
once | TRBJ1-2 | TRBD1 | TRBV6-5 | CASSYSEGANYGYTF | TGTGCCAGCAGTTACTCGGAGGGGGCGAACTATGGCTACACCTTC
NA | TRBJ2-7 | NA | TRBV1 | CTSSPPPSGGIYEQYF | TGCACCAGCAGCCCCCCCCCTAGCGGGGGGATATATGAGCAGTACTTC
NA | TRBJ1-2 | NA | TRBV18 | CASSPGMGYTF | TGTGCCAGCTCACCAGGCATGGGCTACACCTTC
NA | TRBJ2-1 | TRBD2 | TRBV7-6 | CASRGGREGYNEQFF | TGTGCCAGCAGGGGGGGTCGGGAGGGATACAATGAGCAGTTCTTC
NA | TRBJ1-2 | TRBD1 | TRBV7-2 | CASSPGGSASYGYTF | TGTGCCAGCAGCCCAGGGGGCTCAGCTTCCTATGGCTACACCTTC
NA | TRBJ2-1 | NA | TRBV30 | CAWLIVNEQFF | TGTGCCTGGTTGATAGTCAATGAGCAGTTCTTC
NA | TRBJ1-1 | NA | TRBV10-1 | CASSPVLNTEAFF | TGCGCCAGCAGTCCCGTATTGAACACTGAAGCTTTCTTT
NA | TRBJ2-7 | NA | TRBV4-2 | CASSQEVEYEQYF | TGTGCCAGCAGCCAAGAAGTAGAGTACGAGCAGTACTTC
NA | TRBJ2-7 | NA | TRBV30 | CAWSRGSFSEQYF | TGTGCCTGGAGTCGAGGGTCTTTTTCCGAGCAGTACTTC
NA | TRBJ2-3 | NA | TRBV7-3 | CASSQWGPGSRTDTQYF | TGTGCCAGCAGCCAATGGGGTCCCGGGAGCCGCACAGATACGCAGTATTTT
NA | TRBJ1-5 | TRBD1 | TRBV10-3 | CAISTGENQPQHF | TGTGCCATCAGTACAGGGGAGAATCAGCCCCAGCATTTT
NA | TRBJ1-4 | NA | TRBV4-1 | CASSQGLGEKLFF | TGCGCCAGCAGCCAAGGCCTAGGTGAAAAACTGTTTTTT
NA | TRBJ2-7 | TRBD1 | TRBV27 | CASANSGTGGHEQYF | TGTGCCAGTGCTAATTCCGGGACAGGGGGGCACGAGCAGTACTTC
NA | TRBJ2-5 | NA | TRBV7-3 | CASSLMGGVRETQYF | TGTGCCAGCAGCTTAATGGGGGGAGTAAGAGAGACCCAGTACTTC
NA | TRBJ1-3 | NA | TRBV7-6 | CASSLDSWAGNTIYF | TGTGCCAGCAGCTTAGACAGTTGGGCTGGAAACACCATATATTTT
NA | TRBJ1-2 | TRBD1 | TRBV5-1 | CASSLYRGNYGYTF | TGCGCCAGCAGCTTATACAGGGGAAACTATGGCTACACCTTC
NA | TRBJ1-2 | NA | TRBV6-1 | CASSEAGGANYGYTF | TGTGCCAGCAGTGAAGCTGGGGGGGCTAACTATGGCTACACCTTC
NA | TRBJ2-7 | NA | TRBV18 | CASSREEGPYEQYF | TGTGCCAGCTCACGTGAGGAGGGCCCCTACGAGCAGTACTTC
once | TRBJ2-7 | TRBD2 | TRBV13 | CASSLVSREGEQYF | TGTGCCAGCAGCTTAGTGAGTCGGGAGGGGGAGCAGTACTTC
NA | TRBJ2-1 | NA | TRBV6-5 | CASSYRAGEGLDEQFF | TGTGCCAGCAGTTACCGGGCAGGGGAGGGCCTCGATGAGCAGTTCTTC
NA | TRBJ2-7 | TRBD2 | TRBV4-1 | CASSPLAGGPYEQYF | TGCGCCAGCAGCCCTCTAGCGGGAGGCCCCTACGAGCAGTACTTC
NA | TRBJ1-1 | NA | TRBV6-6 | CASTPGEAFF | TGTGCCAGCACGCCAGGGGAAGCTTTCTTT
NA | TRBJ2-1 | TRBD2 | TRBV19 | CASSIRLAGGREQFF | TGTGCCAGTAGTATCCGACTAGCGGGAGGAAGGGAGCAGTTCTTC
once | TRBJ1-5 | TRBD1 | TRBV27 | CASSLWGQGGDQPQHF | TGTGCCAGCAGTTTATGGGGACAGGGAGGAGATCAGCCCCAGCATTTT
NA | TRBJ2-5 | TRBD2 | TRBV19 | CASSSSGGIQETQYF | TGTGCCAGTAGTTCTAGCGGAGGAATCCAAGAGACCCAGTACTTC
NA | TRBJ2-3 | TRBD2 | TRBV10-3 | CATREGLTSTDTQYF | TGTGCCACGCGGGAGGGGCTTACTAGCACAGATACGCAGTATTTT
many | TRBJ2-3 | TRBD2 | TRBV6-5 | CASTGLGYTDTQYF | TGTGCCAGCACCGGACTAGGCTATACAGATACGCAGTATTTT
NA | TRBJ2-3 | TRBD1 | TRBV5-1 | CASSWLGTDSTDTQYF | TGCGCCAGCAGCTGGTTAGGGACAGACAGCACAGATACGCAGTATTTT
NA | TRBJ1-1 | NA | TRBV6-5 | CASSLTVTEAFF | TGTGCCAGCAGTTTGACAGTCACTGAAGCTTTCTTT
once | TRBJ1-6 | NA | TRBV30 | CAWSPSWDSLHF | TGTGCCTGGAGTCCAAGCTGGGACTCGCTCCACTTT
NA | TRBJ2-7 | TRBD1 | TRBV6-6 | CASSQTPGQGQHEQYF | TGTGCCAGCAGTCAAACTCCAGGACAGGGACAACACGAGCAGTACTTC
NA | TRBJ2-7 | NA | TRBV5-1 | CASSLIGGDDEQYF | TGCGCCAGCAGCCTAATAGGGGGTGACGACGAGCAGTACTTC
NA | TRBJ2-5 | TRBD1 | TRBV15 | CATSRGDRDAETQYF | TGTGCCACCAGCAGAGGTGACAGGGATGCAGAGACCCAGTACTTC
NA | TRBJ1-2 | TRBD1 | TRBV6-6 | CASSPLGQGTSYGYTF | TGTGCCAGCAGCCCCCTTGGACAGGGAACTAGCTATGGCTACACCTTC
NA | TRBJ1-2 | NA | TRBV2 | CASSEVGGYTF | TGTGCCAGCAGTGAGGTCGGTGGCTACACCTTC
NA | TRBJ2-7 | TRBD1 | TRBV9 | CASSPGTGGGYEQYF | TGTGCCAGCAGCCCTGGGACAGGGGGGGGTTACGAGCAGTACTTC